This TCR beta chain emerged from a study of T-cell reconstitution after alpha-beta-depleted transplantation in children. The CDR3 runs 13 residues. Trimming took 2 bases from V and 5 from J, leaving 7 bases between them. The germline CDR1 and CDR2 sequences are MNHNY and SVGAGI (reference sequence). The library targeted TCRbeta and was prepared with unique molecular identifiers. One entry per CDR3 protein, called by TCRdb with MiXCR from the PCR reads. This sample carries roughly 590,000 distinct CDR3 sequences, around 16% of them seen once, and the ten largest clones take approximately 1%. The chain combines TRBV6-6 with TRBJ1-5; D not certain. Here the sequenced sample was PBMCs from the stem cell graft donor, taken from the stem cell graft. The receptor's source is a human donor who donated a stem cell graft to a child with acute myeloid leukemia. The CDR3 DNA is TGTGCCAGCAGTTACGGAGAGCATCAGCCCCAGCATTTT. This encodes CASSYGEHQPQHF.